Listed below are T cell receptor beta chains from one sample, sequenced in a study of cytomegalovirus exposure and HLA in healthy donors. The method was immunoSEQ multiplex PCR; TCRdb's version includes in-frame clones alone and lacks a portion of them. This repertoire comprises under 200,000 clones; its ten largest clones make up approximately 6.5%. Sequencing input: PBMCs. The receptors derive from a man aged 25-40 years in good health and CMV-seronegative. Each CDR3 is given with its conserved first and last residue. The order of the fields is V gene, CDR3 protein.

>TRBV4-1
CASSPGQAGSEQYF
>TRBV19
CASRQEAPLGGYTF
>TRBV29-1
CSVEEGGNQPQHF
>TRBV7-9
CASSLMAGTSTDTQYF
>TRBV6-5
CASSYDSSYEQYF
>TRBV2
CASSAKGGSIEQYF
>TRBV7-8
CASSSGTGLVGNYGYTF
>TRBV5-4
CASSYEGLADQYNEQFF
>TRBV6-4
CASRSRSDRGYTF
>TRBV4-2
CASSQEDGGLSYNSPLHF
>TRBV6-5
CASSWRTGGPGELFF
>TRBV6-5
CASRRHLSGEKLFF
>TRBV5-1
CASSLDFSYNEQFF
>TRBV7-2
CASSLGGTSGSRYNEQFF
>TRBV10-1
CASSETGPYGYTF
>TRBV2
CASNRAREEGETQYF
>TRBV2
CASSADSGEYEKLFF
>TRBV28
CASSSPGQGYTEAFF
>TRBV2
CASLHRGGSYEQYF
>TRBV6-4
CASARGSATNEKLFF
>TRBV6-5
CASSYSDRRDEQYF
>TRBV6-5
CASSYSWDRNTEAFF
>TRBV27
CASSLFRGYTEAFF